The T cell receptor beta chain under discussion was sequenced for a study of CD8 T cells in Susac syndrome (dated by TCRdb to between 2018 and 2021). In terms of the full investigation: Whether CD8+ T cell activation and differentiation in Susac syndrome was antigen driven was tested using repertoire sequencing.

RNA was extracted with the RNeasy kit and about 0.5 to 1 ug was reverse transcribed using random hexamers. The immunoSEQ multiplex PCR assay, which covers 54 Vbeta and 13 Jbeta segments, was used to amplify TCR beta CDR3 regions. PCR amplification bias was corrected by using a synthetic template baseline for primer optimization and computational correction. The authors' analysis ran thus. Reads were annotated to V, D and J genes according to IMGT and were analyzed with immunoSEQ Analyzer, with only productive sequences retained. To calculate clonality, Shannon entropy was normalized by log2 of the number of productive unique sequences and then subtracted from one. For each patient and control, public and private clones were evaluated within the 100 most prevalent clones. Susac-specific clones were defined as absent from healthy and MS cohorts, approximately 1,000 published viral clones and other ImmuneACCESS disease sequences. TCRdb cleaned the public reads at Q25 with fastp, built clones with MiXCR and kept in-frame beta chains. Entries are consolidated by CDR3 protein sequence, retaining the most common genes and DNA. Here the V and J calls rest on TCRdb's processing, not on the authors' analysis. The sample table records some 170,000 distinct CDR3 sequences; around 94% of these occur just once. About 0.1% of the sample goes to the ten largest clones.

Inclusive of the bounding cysteine and phenylalanine, the CDR3 is 14 residues long. Left in the record is the CDR3 DNA by itself, 42 bases read in frame from the first base. Via the germline V gene (reference sequence), CDR1 is GTSNPN and CDR2 SVGIG. Deletion took 0 bases off V and 1 base off J, with a span of 9 bases between the germline ends. As regards this clonotype: It has no known antigen specificity. Base-call qualities are not available, and no considerably larger clone is one nucleotide away.

Overall results and qualifications from the work: The TCR sequencing and HLA analysis was acknowledged to have included a relatively small number of individuals.

Peripheral blood CD8+ and CD4+ T cells from healthy donors, Susac syndrome patients and multiple sclerosis patients were profiled using high-throughput TCR beta sequencing. The multiple sclerosis controls were treatment-naive patients whose relapsing-remitting disease, either stable or active, fulfilled the revised McDonald criteria. Bulk CD8+ and CD4+ T cells were purified by magnetic negative isolation, whereas CD8+ TEMRA cells were enriched by FACS. Blood was collected in EDTA tubes and processed within 24 hours, with PBMCs isolated through density gradient centrifugation. PBMCs intended for TCR sequencing were frozen in liquid nitrogen and were later thawed in a 37 degrees C water bath. Purity of sorted or isolated CD4+, CD8+ and CD8+ TEMRA cells was at least 90%.

The sequence came from a human donor with multiple sclerosis. Recombination connected TRBV30 to TRBJ1-2; there is no confident call for the D gene. The source material was CD4+ T cells from PBMCs. The nucleotide sequence reads TGTGCCTGGAGTGTTCGTCGGGATAACTATGGCTACACCTTC. Translated, it reads CAWSVRRDNYGYTF. Joined to the reference TRBV30 and TRBJ1-2 proteins, this CDR3 gives the full variable domain: SQTIHQWPATLVQPVGSPLSLECTVEGTSNPNLYWYRQAAGRGLQLLFYSVGIGQISSEVPQNLSASRPQDRQFILSSKKLLLSDSGFYLCAWSVRRDNYGYTFGSGTRLTVV.